The 20 T cell receptor beta chains below come from one sample, sequenced in a study of CD8 T cells in Susac syndrome. The authors reverse transcribed about 0.5 to 1 ug RNA with random hexamers. TCRdb called the immunoSEQ multiplex PCR reads again in MiXCR, with one record for every CDR3 protein. The profile shows under 90,000 distinct CDR3 sequences, 95% of them singletons. Sequencing was carried out using CD8+ T cells from PBMCs. Receptors originate from a human donor with Susac syndrome.

The chain couples TRBV29-1 to TRBJ1-1; no clear D. The CDR3 has 12 amino acids. Trimming took 4 bases from V and 4 from J, leaving 10 bases between them. The germline V gene encodes CDR1 SQVTM and CDR2 ANQGSEA. The CDR3 loop reads CSVGGEATEAFF. The CDR3 nucleotides are TGCAGCGTTGGCGGGGAGGCCACTGAAGCTTTCTTT. Supplemented by reference TRBV29-1 and TRBJ1-1, the full variable domain reads SAVISQKPSRDICQRGTSLTIQCQVDSQVTMMFWYRQQPGQSLTLIATANQGSEATYESGFVIDKFPISRPNLTFSTLTVSNMSPEDSSIYLCSVGGEATEAFFGQGTRLTVV.

This clonotype was detected once. The chain combines TRBV28 with TRBJ1-2; 7 nucleotides align to TRBD1. The ends lost 2 bases at V and 8 bases at J; junction bases unmatched: 5. This CDR3 has 13 amino acids. Germline CDR1 and CDR2: MDHEN and SYDVKM. CDR3 loop: CASSLRTGGGYTF. The CDR3 bases are TGTGCCAGCAGTTTACGGACAGGTGGCGGCTACACCTTC.

CDR3 bases: TGTGCCAGCAGCCAGGGACAGGCGGTAAACACCGGGGAGCTGTTTTTT. Protein: CASSQGQAVNTGELFF. V usage is TRBV4-2 and J usage is TRBJ2-2; 8 bases agree with TRBD1. The junction had 5 bases not matched to a gene; V was cut back by 3 bases and J by 2 bases. CDR1 is LGHNA and CDR2 is YNFKEQ in the germline V gene. There are 16 residues in the CDR3.

The chain recombines TRBV7-6 with TRBJ2-7, with D perhaps TRBD1 or TRBD2 (5 bases each). The CDR3 contains 15 residues. V lost 0 bases and J 0 bases, leaving 9 bases between the germline ends. Germline V gene data show CDR1 as SGHVS and CDR2 as FNYEAQ. DNA of the CDR3: TGTGCCAGCAGCTTAGCGGGACCCAACTCCTACGAGCAGTACTTC. Amino acid sequence: CASSLAGPNSYEQYF.

The CDR3 loop is CAITEQGEETQYF. In nucleotides, the CDR3 is TGTGCCATCACCGAACAGGGGGAAGAGACCCAGTACTTC. The V and J genes are TRBV10-3 and TRBJ2-5; 8 nucleotides line up with TRBD1. This CDR3 is built from 13 residues. After removal of 7 bases from V and 3 bases from J, the junction contained 4 bases not matched to a gene. The germline CDR1 and CDR2 sequences are ENHRY and SYGVKD.

This chain uses TRBV7-9 with TRBJ2-7; TRBD2 might be the D (6 bases). The CDR3 is 13 amino acids. The V end lost 4 bases, the J end lost 6 bases, and 13 bases lay between the germline ends. Germline CDR1 and CDR2: SEHNR and FQNEAQ (reference sequence). The CDR3 reads CASSSDGSFEQYF. Here the CDR3 DNA reads TGTGCCAGCAGCTCGGACGGGAGTTTCGAGCAGTACTTC.

This sequence joins TRBV2 and TRBJ2-4; 8 bases fit TRBD2. J lost 0 bases, V lost 6 bases, and 4 bases had no gene match. The CDR3 contains 15 residues. Germline V lookup: CDR1 SNHLY, CDR2 FYNNEI. As DNA, the CDR3 is TGTGCCAGCAGGGGGGGACTAGTAGCCAAAAACATTCAGTACTTC. This sequence encodes CASRGGLVAKNIQYF. Based on the CDR3 plus reference TRBV2 and TRBJ2-4, the full variable domain is EPEVTQTPSHQVTQMGQEVILRCVPISNHLYFYWYRQILGQKVEFLVSFYNNEISEKSEIFDDQFSVERPDGSNFTLKIRSTKLEDSAMYFCASRGGLVAKNIQYFGAGTRLSVL.

The chain carries TRBV30 and TRBJ1-1; TRBD1 might be the D (6 bases). CDR1 and CDR2 from the germline V gene are GTSNPN and SVGIG (reference sequence). The CDR3 is made up of 12 amino acids. V lost 2 bases and J 6 bases, leaving 10 bases between the germline ends. CDR3 in amino acids: CAWSPGAPEAFF. Here the CDR3 DNA reads TGTGCCTGGAGTCCGGGGGCGCCTGAAGCTTTCTTT.

This chain connects TRBV7-8 to TRBJ2-3; possible D gene TRBD2, 5 bases. This CDR3 region has 16 residues. CDR1 SGHVS and CDR2 FQNEAQ come from the germline V gene. The germline V and J ends were trimmed by 5 bases and 8 bases, with 23 bases remaining between them. This CDR3 reads CASSRFFGSHRGTQYF. For the CDR3, the DNA is TGTGCCAGCAGCCGTTTCTTCGGCTCCCATCGGGGTACGCAGTATTTT.

This clonotype was observed a single time. J is TRBJ1-5 and V is TRBV7-9; D gene uncertain. Germline assignment: CDR1 SEHNR and CDR2 FQNEAQ (reference sequence). The CDR3 is 12 amino acids. The ends were cut back, 5 bases at V and 5 bases at J, with 7 bases in the middle. The CDR3 bases are TGTGCCAGCAGCGGACTAGATCAGCCCCAGCATTTT. Protein: CASSGLDQPQHF.

This chain joins TRBV13 and TRBJ2-1; the match to TRBD2 covers 10 bases. Germline lookup yields CDR1 PRHDT and CDR2 FYEKMQ (reference sequence). The CDR3 has 15 residues. With 3 bases clipped from V and 5 bases from J, the junction kept 4 bases outside the gene matches. In DNA, the CDR3 is TGTGCCAGCAGCTTCGAGGGACTAGCGCACAATGAGCAGTTCTTC. Its protein product is CASSFEGLAHNEQFF.

The V call is TRBV30, the J call TRBJ2-3, with TRBD2 matching over 7 bases. Germline CDR1 GTSNPN, CDR2 SVGIG (reference sequence). V gave up 5 bases and J gave up 5 bases; unmatched junction bases: 10. There are 14 residues in the CDR3. This CDR3 reads CAWSGLAAKDTQYF. CDR3 bases: TGTGCCTGGTCGGGGCTAGCGGCCAAAGATACGCAGTATTTT.

This sequence joins TRBV29-1 and TRBJ1-1; a possible D gene is TRBD1 (6 bases). Looked up from germline, CDR1 is SQVTM and CDR2 is ANQGSEA. The CDR3 loop spans 11 amino acids. The ends were cut back, 6 bases at V and 4 bases at J, with 9 bases in the middle. The CDR3 is CSVDSSTEAFF. The DNA of the CDR3 is TGCAGCGTGGACAGCTCCACTGAAGCTTTCTTT.

The V and J genes are TRBV30 and TRBJ1-2; no reliable D call. Germline CDR1 and CDR2: GTSNPN and SVGIG (reference sequence). Trimming pared 2 bases from V and 4 bases from J, leaving 11 bases between. The CDR3 has 13 residues. In nucleotides, the CDR3 is TGTGCCTGGAGTAACGGGTTGGGCTATGGCTACACCTTC. Translated, it gives CAWSNGLGYGYTF.

The V and J genes are TRBV6-6 and TRBJ2-5; possible D gene TRBD2, 5 bases. With 2 bases removed from V and 5 bases from J, the gap between germline ends came to 15 bases. Germline V gives CDR1 MNHNY, CDR2 SVGAGI (reference sequence). The CDR3 covers 15 residues. The CDR3, as DNA: TGTGCCAGCAGTTACCCCCCCACTAGTTTGGAGACCCAGTACTTC. Its protein product is CASSYPPTSLETQYF.

This sequence joins TRBV5-5 and TRBJ1-1; the match to TRBD1 covers 7 bases. The germline V gene encodes CDR1 SGHKS and CDR2 YYEKEE (reference sequence). The CDR3 spans 12 residues. The J segment lost 10 bases and the V segment lost 2 bases, leaving 5 bases of the junction unmatched. The CDR3: CASSLQGPGAFF. The CDR3 DNA sequence: TGTGCCAGCAGCTTACAGGGGCCGGGAGCTTTCTTT.

This chain links TRBV30 with TRBJ2-7; D might be TRBD1 (6 bases). This CDR3 region has 13 residues. CDR1 and CDR2 (germline): GTSNPN, SVGIG (reference sequence). Trimming stripped 0 bases from V and 5 bases from J, with 11 bases between. Written as DNA, the CDR3 is TGTGCCTGGAGTGTACAACAGGGTAACGAGCAGTACTTC. This encodes CAWSVQQGNEQYF. The complete variable domain, with remaining parts taken from reference TRBV30 and TRBJ2-7, reads SQTIHQWPATLVQPVGSPLSLECTVEGTSNPNLYWYRQAAGRGLQLLFYSVGIGQISSEVPQNLSASRPQDRQFILSSKKLLLSDSGFYLCAWSVQQGNEQYFGPGTRLTVT.

The V and J genes are TRBV29-1 and TRBJ1-2; tentative D call: TRBD1 (6 bases). Germline CDR1 is SQVTM and CDR2 is ANQGSEA. Between the trimmed V and J ends, which lost 5 bases and 2 bases, there was a span of 12 bases. The CDR3 extends over 13 amino acids. The CDR3: CSVPGDPNYGYTF. Here the CDR3 DNA reads TGCAGCGTTCCAGGGGACCCAAACTATGGCTACACCTTC.

The chain uses TRBV6-2 or TRBV6-3 and TRBJ2-1; perhaps TRBD2 as D (7 bases). The CDR3 is 12 residues long. The V end lost 4 bases, the J end lost 13 bases, and 14 bases lay between the germline ends. CDR1 MNHEY and CDR2 SVGEGT come from the germline V gene. The CDR3 spells CASSWAGGGQFF. CDR3 nucleotides: TGTGCCAGCAGTTGGGCGGGCGGGGGCCAGTTCTTC.

This clonotype has just one count. The CDR3 ends on some other residue instead of the conserved phenylalanine or tryptophan, so this is likely a read error. V gene TRBV29-1 combines with J gene TRBJ2-7; 9 bases map to TRBD2. Germline CDR1 and CDR2: SQVTM and ANQGSEA. V lost 5 bases, J lost 5 bases, and 10 bases stayed unmatched. This CDR3 is built from 14 residues. CDR3 sequence (DNA): TGCAGCGTTACATTTGGCGGGAGGGCCGACGAGCAGTACCTC. Protein: CSVTFGGRADEQYL.